This is a list of T cell receptor beta chains from one sample in a study of cytomegalovirus exposure and HLA in healthy donors. The assay was immunoSEQ multiplex PCR, and TCRdb's table has in-frame clones only and misses some. The repertoire has fewer than 200,000 clones, about 65% of them found once; the top ten carry about 2.7%. Sequences were obtained from PBMCs. These receptors originate from a woman aged 30 to 39 in good health and CMV-seronegative. Both conserved end residues are part of each CDR3. The order of the fields is clone size, D gene, J gene, V gene, CDR3 DNA, CDR3 protein. The D gene is left open where the match is weak. Clone size is stated in some rows and not others, as once, few, many or a class when expanded.

clone size: .; D gene: .; J gene: TRBJ1-1; V gene: TRBV4-3; CDR3 DNA: TGCGCCAGCAGCCAAGATTGGGGGGTTTGGACTGAAGCTTTCTTT; CDR3 protein: CASSQDWGVWTEAFF
clone size: .; D gene: TRBD2; J gene: TRBJ2-5; V gene: TRBV9; CDR3 DNA: TGTGCCAGCAGCCCTAGTGGACTAGCGGGAGTGGAGACCCAGTACTTC; CDR3 protein: CASSPSGLAGVETQYF
clone size: few; D gene: TRBD2; J gene: TRBJ2-1; V gene: TRBV12-5; CDR3 DNA: TGTGCTAGTGGCGATGAGACTAGCGGGATGTCCTACAATGAGCAGTTCTTC; CDR3 protein: CASGDETSGMSYNEQFF
clone size: .; D gene: .; J gene: TRBJ1-1; V gene: TRBV18; CDR3 DNA: TGTGCCAGCTCACCACGTCAGGGTCCTGAAGCTTTCTTT; CDR3 protein: CASSPRQGPEAFF
clone size: .; D gene: .; J gene: TRBJ1-2; V gene: TRBV2; CDR3 DNA: TGTGCCAGCAGTTCCCGAGACAAGGTCTATGGCTACACCTTC; CDR3 protein: CASSSRDKVYGYTF
clone size: .; D gene: TRBD2; J gene: TRBJ2-7; V gene: TRBV28; CDR3 DNA: TGTGCCAGCAGTCCCAGACTAGCGGTCCGTTCCTACGAGCAGTACTTC; CDR3 protein: CASSPRLAVRSYEQYF
clone size: .; D gene: .; J gene: TRBJ2-1; V gene: TRBV7-3; CDR3 DNA: TGTGCCAGCAGCCCAGGCCAGGAGCAGTTCTTC; CDR3 protein: CASSPGQEQFF
clone size: .; D gene: TRBD1; J gene: TRBJ2-7; V gene: TRBV6-1; CDR3 DNA: TGTGCCAGCATTATTCCGGGACAGGGGGCCGACGAGCAGTACTTC; CDR3 protein: CASIIPGQGADEQYF
clone size: .; D gene: TRBD1; J gene: TRBJ1-1; V gene: TRBV11-1; CDR3 DNA: TGTGCCAGCAGCCCCCAGGGGGCGGCGAGCGCTTTCTTT; CDR3 protein: CASSPQGAASAFF
clone size: .; D gene: TRBD1; J gene: TRBJ1-5; V gene: TRBV28; CDR3 DNA: TGTGCCAGCAGAGACAGGGGGCGAATTGGCCAGCCCCAGCATTTT; CDR3 protein: CASRDRGRIGQPQHF
clone size: .; D gene: .; J gene: TRBJ1-1; V gene: TRBV4-1; CDR3 DNA: TGCGCCAGCAGCCAGTTTACGGGTAACACTGAAGCTTTCTTT; CDR3 protein: CASSQFTGNTEAFF
clone size: .; D gene: TRBD2; J gene: TRBJ2-1; V gene: TRBV25-1; CDR3 DNA: TGTGCCAGCTCGGGACTAGCTCTCCACAATGAGCAGTTCTTC; CDR3 protein: CASSGLALHNEQFF
clone size: .; D gene: .; J gene: TRBJ2-2; V gene: TRBV7-6; CDR3 DNA: TGTGCCAGCAGCTTAGTGACGACAGTCGGGGAGCTGTTTTTT; CDR3 protein: CASSLVTTVGELFF
clone size: .; D gene: .; J gene: TRBJ2-2; V gene: TRBV2; CDR3 DNA: TGTGCCAGCATTGAACATCTAGGAAGAGGGGAGCTGTTTTTT; CDR3 protein: CASIEHLGRGELFF
clone size: .; D gene: .; J gene: TRBJ2-7; V gene: TRBV5-1; CDR3 DNA: TGCGCCAGCAGCCTCCGGGGTTCCTACGAGCAGTACTTC; CDR3 protein: CASSLRGSYEQYF
clone size: once; D gene: .; J gene: TRBJ2-1; V gene: TRBV27; CDR3 DNA: TGTGCCAGCAGTTTGAACAGGGCGCGCATCGATGAGCAGTTCTTC; CDR3 protein: CASSLNRARIDEQFF
clone size: .; D gene: .; J gene: TRBJ2-7; V gene: TRBV14; CDR3 DNA: TGTGCCAGCAGCCAAGTTCCGGGGAACTCCTACGAGCAGTACTTC; CDR3 protein: CASSQVPGNSYEQYF
clone size: .; D gene: .; J gene: TRBJ1-1; V gene: TRBV6-5; CDR3 DNA: TGTGCCAGCAGACCCCCGGGGTGGGAAAGCCCTTTCTTT; CDR3 protein: CASRPPGWESPFF
clone size: few; D gene: .; J gene: TRBJ1-4; V gene: TRBV30; CDR3 DNA: TGTGCCTGGGGGGCAAACTTTAATGAAAAACTGTTTTTT; CDR3 protein: CAWGANFNEKLFF
clone size: .; D gene: .; J gene: TRBJ1-2; V gene: TRBV7-2; CDR3 DNA: TGTGCCAGCAGCTCCCGAGTCGGCGGGGACTATGGCTACACCTTC; CDR3 protein: CASSSRVGGDYGYTF
clone size: .; D gene: .; J gene: TRBJ2-4; V gene: TRBV7-9; CDR3 DNA: TGTGCCAGCAGCTCCTCAACAGGGTGGGCAAACATTCAGTACTTC; CDR3 protein: CASSSSTGWANIQYF
clone size: .; D gene: .; J gene: TRBJ2-7; V gene: TRBV27; CDR3 DNA: TGTGCCAGCAGTTTATCGAGAGGGAGCGGTGTAAACTACGAGCAGTACTTC; CDR3 protein: CASSLSRGSGVNYEQYF
clone size: .; D gene: .; J gene: TRBJ1-3; V gene: TRBV19; CDR3 DNA: TGTGCCAGTCTCCCGGGTTTGGGAAACACCATATATTTT; CDR3 protein: CASLPGLGNTIYF
clone size: .; D gene: TRBD2; J gene: TRBJ2-7; V gene: TRBV18; CDR3 DNA: TGTGCCAGCTCACCGAGCCTAGCGGGAAGAAACGAGCAGTACTTC; CDR3 protein: CASSPSLAGRNEQYF
clone size: .; D gene: .; J gene: TRBJ2-7; V gene: TRBV7-6; CDR3 DNA: TGTGCCAGCAGCCAAACAGGAAACTCCTACGAGCAGTACTTC; CDR3 protein: CASSQTGNSYEQYF
clone size: once; D gene: .; J gene: TRBJ1-3; V gene: TRBV19; CDR3 DNA: TGTGCCAGTAGTATAGACGCGTTCTCTGGAAACACCATATATTTT; CDR3 protein: CASSIDAFSGNTIYF
clone size: once; D gene: .; J gene: TRBJ2-5; V gene: TRBV2; CDR3 DNA: TGTGCCAGCAGTGAATCTCACAGTGAGACCCAGTACTTC; CDR3 protein: CASSESHSETQYF
clone size: few; D gene: .; J gene: TRBJ2-2; V gene: TRBV6-1; CDR3 DNA: TGTGCCAGCAGTGAACTCTTGGCAGGTTTTTCCGGGGAGCTGTTTTTT; CDR3 protein: CASSELLAGFSGELFF
clone size: few; D gene: .; J gene: TRBJ1-4; V gene: TRBV14; CDR3 DNA: TGTGCCAGCAGCCTCCTGACGGGGAAAGGGGAAAAACTGTTTTTT; CDR3 protein: CASSLLTGKGEKLFF